These T cell receptor beta chains were read from a single sample in a study of blood T cells in healthy people across ages. One entry per CDR3 protein results from TCRdb running MiXCR on the 5' RACE reads. The top ten hold around a sixth of the sample, which has about 780,000 distinct CDR3 sequences, around half seen once. Sequencing was done on a sample of blood. The receptors here all came from a man older than 75 in good health. Both conserved end residues are part of each CDR3. A D gene is named only where the DNA matches it firmly. The size of a clone is reported for some rows only, either as once, few or many, or as a class for expanded clones.

j_call d_call v_call clone_size cdr3_aa cdr3_nt
TRBJ2-1 TRBD1 TRBV5-1 few CASSSTGGRGGEQFF TGCGCCAGCAGCTCGACAGGGGGCCGAGGGGGTGAGCAGTTCTTC
TRBJ2-1 . TRBV9 . CASSSPGWASSYNEQFF TGTGCCAGCAGCTCTCCGGGGTGGGCCAGCTCCTACAATGAGCAGTTCTTC
TRBJ1-2 . TRBV6-2/TRBV6-3 few CASSRAVDGGYTF TGTGCCAGCAGTAGGGCCGTCGACGGGGGCTACACCTTC
TRBJ2-7 TRBD1 TRBV7-6 few CASSLAGQGSEQYF TGTGCCAGCAGCTTAGCCGGACAGGGTTCCGAGCAGTACTTC
TRBJ2-1 . TRBV5-1 many CASSLQPLLEQFF TGCGCCAGCAGCTTGCAACCCCTTCTCGAGCAGTTCTTC
TRBJ1-6 . TRBV20-1 . CSASRQGTGDSPLHF TGCAGTGCTAGTCGGCAGGGCACGGGAGATTCACCCCTCCACTTT
TRBJ2-1 TRBD2 TRBV25-1 . CASSAPGLAGGKRNEQFF TGTGCCAGCAGTGCGCCGGGACTAGCGGGAGGGAAACGGAATGAGCAGTTCTTC
TRBJ2-1 . TRBV5-5 . CASSSGVYEQFF TGTGCCAGCAGCTCTGGAGTCTACGAGCAGTTCTTC
TRBJ2-5 . TRBV7-9 few CASSLAVGAQPLETQYF TGTGCCAGCAGCTTAGCGGTCGGGGCCCAGCCTTTAGAGACCCAGTACTTC
TRBJ2-7 . TRBV5-1 few CASSPSTQIYEQYF TGCGCCAGCAGCCCATCGACACAAATCTACGAGCAGTACTTC
TRBJ2-3 TRBD2 TRBV29-1 few CSVGGRGTDTQYF TGCAGCGTTGGCGGGCGGGGGACAGATACGCAGTATTTT
TRBJ2-3 . TRBV7-2 . CASSLGGFSTDTQYF TGTGCCAGCAGCTTGGGCGGGTTTAGCACAGATACGCAGTATTTT
TRBJ2-7 TRBD2 TRBV2 . CASSGAGLATYEQYF TGTGCCAGCAGTGGCGCGGGACTAGCTACCTACGAGCAGTACTTC
TRBJ2-7 . TRBV7-2 . CASSRGLGGIQPYEQYF TGTGCCAGCAGCCGAGGCTTAGGCGGGATCCAACCCTACGAGCAGTACTTC
TRBJ2-5 . TRBV6-5 . CATRGVRETQYF TGTGCCACCAGAGGGGTCCGAGAGACCCAGTACTTC
TRBJ2-7 . TRBV7-8 . CASSQRLVLYEQYF TGTGCCAGCAGCCAGCGCTTAGTGCTCTACGAGCAGTACTTC
TRBJ2-3 . TRBV7-8 few CASSPGNGEWDTQYF TGTGCCAGCAGCCCGGGGAATGGGGAGTGGGATACGCAGTATTTT
TRBJ2-3 . TRBV9 . CASSAGLLGDTQYF TGTGCCAGCAGCGCGGGACTCCTGGGGGATACGCAGTATTTT
TRBJ1-2 . TRBV3-1 . CASSQGPLGGYTF TGTGCCAGCAGCCAGGGGCCTCTGGGGGGCTACACCTTC
TRBJ2-1 TRBD2 TRBV7-2 few CASSPPGSGRAREQFF TGTGCCAGCAGCCCCCCGGGGAGCGGGAGGGCCCGCGAGCAGTTCTTC
TRBJ1-1 TRBD1 TRBV6-2/TRBV6-3 . CASIDQDRTYTEAFF TGTGCCAGCATCGACCAGGACAGGACGTACACTGAAGCTTTCTTT
TRBJ1-3 . TRBV20-1 few CSASQGTGNTIYF TGCAGTGCTAGTCAGGGGACTGGAAACACCATATATTTT
TRBJ2-1 . TRBV6-5 . CASGRGYNEQFF TGTGCCAGCGGCCGGGGTTACAATGAGCAGTTCTTC
TRBJ2-4 TRBD2 TRBV15 . CATSTGLAISHIQYF TGTGCCACCTCCACAGGACTAGCAATCTCTCACATTCAGTACTTC
TRBJ2-6 . TRBV28 . CASSLGTDGSSGANVLTF TGTGCCAGCAGTTTGGGTACGGACGGAAGCTCTGGGGCCAACGTCCTGACTTTC
TRBJ2-3 . TRBV12-3/TRBV12-4 . CASSTAPTDTQYF TGTGCCAGCAGTACAGCGCCCACAGATACGCAGTATTTT
TRBJ2-1 . TRBV27 few CASSLRLDYNEQFF TGTGCCAGCAGTCTACGACTAGATTACAATGAGCAGTTCTTC
TRBJ2-1 TRBD1 TRBV5-1 few CASSSRPGQGNEQFF TGCGCCAGCAGCTCTAGGCCGGGACAGGGGAATGAGCAGTTCTTC
TRBJ1-4 . TRBV11-2 . CASSRAPVRGEKLFF TGTGCCAGCAGCCGTGCACCGGTCCGTGGTGAAAAACTGTTTTTT
TRBJ2-1 TRBD2 TRBV29-1 . CSVERAGVGGEQFF TGCAGCGTGGAGCGCGCGGGAGTAGGCGGTGAGCAGTTCTTC
TRBJ2-2 TRBD2 TRBV29-1 few CSVGTSGSFAGELFF TGCAGCGTTGGGACTAGCGGGAGTTTCGCCGGGGAGCTGTTTTTT
TRBJ1-4 . TRBV4-2 . CASSQETLSGDEELFF TGTGCCAGCAGCCAAGAGACCCTCAGCGGGGATGAAGAACTGTTTTTT
TRBJ1-6 TRBD1 TRBV20-1 few CSASPGQAYNSALHF TGCAGTGCTAGCCCAGGACAGGCCTATAATTCGGCCCTCCACTTT
TRBJ1-2 . TRBV6-2/TRBV6-3 . CASSYQWGYGYTF TGTGCCAGCAGTTACCAGTGGGGCTATGGCTACACCTTC
TRBJ2-1 . TRBV9 . CASSFRDTGSRDVLYNEQFF TGTGCCAGCAGCTTCCGGGACACAGGGTCCCGCGACGTTTTATACAATGAGCAGTTCTTC
TRBJ1-1 . TRBV7-2 . CASSLGPKAYTEAFF TGTGCCAGCAGCTTGGGCCCAAAGGCGTACACTGAAGCTTTCTTT
TRBJ2-7 . TRBV5-1 . CASSLGIADFYEQYF TGCGCCAGCAGCTTGGGTATAGCGGACTTCTACGAGCAGTACTTC
TRBJ2-3 . TRBV5-1 . CASSFRQDRTDTQYF TGCGCCAGCAGCTTTAGGCAGGATAGGACAGATACGCAGTATTTT
TRBJ2-7 TRBD1 TRBV13 once CASSPGTGSSLFDEQYF TGTGCCAGCAGCCCAGGGACAGGCTCAAGTTTATTCGACGAGCAGTACTTC
TRBJ2-7 TRBD1 TRBV27 . CASSRTVGTGGIYEQYF TGTGCCAGCAGTCGAACGGTTGGGACAGGGGGGATCTACGAGCAGTACTTC
TRBJ1-4 . TRBV7-9 . CASMTGATNEKLFF TGTGCCAGCATGACAGGTGCAACTAATGAAAAACTGTTTTTT
TRBJ2-1 TRBD2 TRBV3-1 few CASSRRNGLAGIYNEQFF TGTGCCAGCAGCCGACGAAACGGACTAGCGGGTATCTACAATGAGCAGTTCTTC
TRBJ2-5 . TRBV12-3/TRBV12-4 many CASSFGGIQETQYF TGTGCCAGCAGTTTTGGCGGGATCCAAGAGACCCAGTACTTC
TRBJ1-1 . TRBV20-1 few CSARGGGYTEAFF TGCAGTGCTAGAGGGGGCGGTTACACTGAAGCTTTCTTT
TRBJ1-1 . TRBV2 once CASSEWGAGPEAFF TGTGCCAGCAGTGAATGGGGGGCAGGCCCTGAAGCTTTCTTT
TRBJ2-3 TRBD2 TRBV24-1 . CATSGELAGTSDTQYF TGTGCCACCAGTGGAGAACTAGCGGGGACGTCAGATACGCAGTATTTT
TRBJ2-3 . TRBV5-1 many CASSIPQGTDTQYF TGCGCCAGCAGCATACCACAGGGCACAGATACGCAGTATTTT
TRBJ2-3 . TRBV10-3 . CAISDSGGTGDTQYF TGTGCCATCAGTGATTCCGGGGGTACGGGAGATACGCAGTATTTT
TRBJ2-7 . TRBV12-3/TRBV12-4 few CASSGLDEQYF TGTGCCAGCAGTGGATTGGACGAGCAGTACTTC
TRBJ2-7 TRBD1 TRBV5-1 . CASSRTGAGHEQYF TGCGCCAGCAGCAGGACAGGGGCCGGGCACGAGCAGTACTTC
TRBJ2-1 TRBD2 TRBV4-2 few CASSPSGGAGNEQFF TGTGCCAGCAGCCCTAGCGGGGGGGCGGGGAATGAGCAGTTCTTC
TRBJ1-4 TRBD1 TRBV29-1 . CSGGTGANEKLFF TGCAGCGGCGGGACAGGGGCTAATGAAAAACTGTTTTTT
TRBJ2-3 TRBD2 TRBV24-1 few CATSAGLAGSTDTQYF TGTGCCACCAGCGCCGGACTAGCGGGGAGCACAGATACGCAGTATTTT
TRBJ1-4 . TRBV7-2 once CASSLTGTRNEKLFF TGTGCCAGCAGCCTTACCGGGACGCGGAATGAAAAACTGTTTTTT
TRBJ2-4 . TRBV29-1 . CSVAEDLAKNIQYF TGCAGCGTTGCGGAGGATTTAGCCAAAAACATTCAGTACTTC
TRBJ2-5 TRBD2 TRBV20-1 . CSARRMASGETQYF TGCAGTGCTAGAAGGATGGCTAGCGGAGAGACCCAGTACTTC
TRBJ1-1 . TRBV7-9 . CASSLGAGETEAFF TGTGCCAGCAGCTTGGGGGCAGGGGAAACTGAAGCTTTCTTT